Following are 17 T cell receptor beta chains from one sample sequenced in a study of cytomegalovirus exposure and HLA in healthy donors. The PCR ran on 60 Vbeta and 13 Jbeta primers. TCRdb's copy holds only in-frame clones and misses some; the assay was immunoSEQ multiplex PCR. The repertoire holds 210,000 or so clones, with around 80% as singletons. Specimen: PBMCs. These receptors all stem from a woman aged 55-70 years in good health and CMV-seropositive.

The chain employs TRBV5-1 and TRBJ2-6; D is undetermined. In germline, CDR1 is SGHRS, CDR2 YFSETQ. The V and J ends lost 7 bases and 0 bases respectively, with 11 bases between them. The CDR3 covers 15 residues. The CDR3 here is CASSMESSGANVLTF. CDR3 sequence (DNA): TGCGCCAGCTCCATGGAGAGCTCTGGGGCCAACGTCCTGACTTTC. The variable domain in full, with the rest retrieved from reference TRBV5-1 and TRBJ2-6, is KAGVTQTPRYLIKTRGQQVTLSCSPISGHRSVSWYQQTPGQGLQFLFEYFSETQRNKGNFPGRFSGRQFSNSRSEMNVSTLELGDSALYLCASSMESSGANVLTFGAGSRLTVL.

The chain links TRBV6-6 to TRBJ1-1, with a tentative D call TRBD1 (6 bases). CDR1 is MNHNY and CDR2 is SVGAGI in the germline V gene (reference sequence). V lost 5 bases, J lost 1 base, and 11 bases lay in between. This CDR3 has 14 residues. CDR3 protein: CASSAGTSNTEAFF. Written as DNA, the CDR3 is TGTGCCAGCAGTGCCGGGACATCGAACACTGAAGCTTTCTTT.

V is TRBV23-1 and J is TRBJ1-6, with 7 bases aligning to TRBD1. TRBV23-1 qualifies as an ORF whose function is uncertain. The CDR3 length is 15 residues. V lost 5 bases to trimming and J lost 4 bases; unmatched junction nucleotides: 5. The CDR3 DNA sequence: TGCGCCAGCAGTGCGGACAGGATGTATAATTCACCCCTCCACTTT. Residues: CASSADRMYNSPLHF.

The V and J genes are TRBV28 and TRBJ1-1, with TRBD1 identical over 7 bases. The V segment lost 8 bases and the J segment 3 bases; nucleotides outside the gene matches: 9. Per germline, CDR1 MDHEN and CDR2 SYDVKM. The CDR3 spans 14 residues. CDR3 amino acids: CASVLRQGDTEAFF. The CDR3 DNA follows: TGTGCCAGCGTCCTGCGACAGGGTGACACTGAAGCTTTCTTT.

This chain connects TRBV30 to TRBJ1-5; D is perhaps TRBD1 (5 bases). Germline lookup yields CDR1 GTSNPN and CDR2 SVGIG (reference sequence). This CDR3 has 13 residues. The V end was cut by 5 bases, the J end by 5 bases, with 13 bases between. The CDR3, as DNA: TGTGCCTGGGGCCCACGGGGGGATCAGCCCCAGCATTTT. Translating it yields CAWGPRGDQPQHF. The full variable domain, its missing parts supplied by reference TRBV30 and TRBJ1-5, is SQTIHQWPATLVQPVGSPLSLECTVEGTSNPNLYWYRQAAGRGLQLLFYSVGIGQISSEVPQNLSASRPQDRQFILSSKKLLLSDSGFYLCAWGPRGDQPQHFGDGTRLSIL.

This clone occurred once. CDR3 nucleotides: TGTGCCAGCAGTTACGATGGCGGGGGGACAGATACGCAGTATTTT. The encoded protein is CASSYDGGGTDTQYF. J is TRBJ2-3 and V is TRBV6-6, with TRBD2 matching 8 bases. Per the germline V gene, CDR1 is MNHNY and CDR2 is SVGAGI (reference sequence). The CDR3 is 15 amino acids. Trimming at V came to 2 bases and at J to 3 bases, leaving 4 bases not matched to a gene.

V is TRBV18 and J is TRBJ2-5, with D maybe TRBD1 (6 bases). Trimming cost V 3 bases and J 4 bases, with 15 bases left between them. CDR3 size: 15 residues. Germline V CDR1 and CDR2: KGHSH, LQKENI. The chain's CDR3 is CASSPPGQSPETQYF. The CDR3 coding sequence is TGTGCCAGCTCACCTCCGGGACAAAGCCCAGAGACCCAGTACTTC.

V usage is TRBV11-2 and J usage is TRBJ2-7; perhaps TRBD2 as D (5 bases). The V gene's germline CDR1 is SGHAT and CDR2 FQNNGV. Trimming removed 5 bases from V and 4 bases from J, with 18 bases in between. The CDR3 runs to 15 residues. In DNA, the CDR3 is TGTGCCAGCAGCCCTAGGTTCGGGGAATTATACGAGCAGTACTTC. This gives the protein CASSPRFGELYEQYF.

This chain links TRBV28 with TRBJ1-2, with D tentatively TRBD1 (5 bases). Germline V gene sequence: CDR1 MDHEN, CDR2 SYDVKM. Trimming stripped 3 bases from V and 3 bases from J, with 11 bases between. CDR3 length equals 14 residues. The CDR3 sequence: CASSFGADYYGYTF. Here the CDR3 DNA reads TGTGCCAGCAGTTTTGGGGCAGATTACTATGGCTACACCTTC.

CDR3 in amino acids: CATSSLAGETQYF. The CDR3, as DNA: TGTGCCACCAGCAGTTTGGCAGGAGAGACCCAGTACTTC. The V call is TRBV15, the J call TRBJ2-5; D is uncertain. Trimming left V 3 bases short and J 4 bases short, with 9 bases between. Germline loops: CDR1 LNHNV, CDR2 YYDKDF (reference sequence). This CDR3 comprises 13 residues.

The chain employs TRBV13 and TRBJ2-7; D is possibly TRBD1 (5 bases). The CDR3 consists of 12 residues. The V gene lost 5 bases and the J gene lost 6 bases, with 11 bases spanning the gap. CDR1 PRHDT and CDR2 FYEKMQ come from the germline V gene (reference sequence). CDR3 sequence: CASSPRRGEQYF. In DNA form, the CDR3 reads TGTGCCAGCAGCCCCCGTAGGGGCGAGCAGTACTTC. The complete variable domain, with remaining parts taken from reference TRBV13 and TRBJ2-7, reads AAGVIQSPRHLIKEKRETATLKCYPIPRHDTVYWYQQGPGQDPQFLISFYEKMQSDKGSIPDRFSAQQFSDYHSELNMSSLELGDSALYFCASSPRRGEQYFGPGTRLTVT.

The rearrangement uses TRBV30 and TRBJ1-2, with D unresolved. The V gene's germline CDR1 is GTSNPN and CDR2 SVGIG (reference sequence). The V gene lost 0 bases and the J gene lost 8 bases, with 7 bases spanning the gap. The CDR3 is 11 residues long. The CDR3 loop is CAWSVQQGYTF. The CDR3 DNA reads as TGTGCCTGGAGTGTACAACAGGGCTACACCTTC.

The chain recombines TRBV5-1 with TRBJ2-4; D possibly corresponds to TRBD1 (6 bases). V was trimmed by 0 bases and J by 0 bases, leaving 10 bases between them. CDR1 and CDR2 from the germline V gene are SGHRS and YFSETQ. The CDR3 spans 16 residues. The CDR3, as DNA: TGCGCCAGCAGCTTGGGACCACAGGGAGCCAAAAACATTCAGTACTTC. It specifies CASSLGPQGAKNIQYF.

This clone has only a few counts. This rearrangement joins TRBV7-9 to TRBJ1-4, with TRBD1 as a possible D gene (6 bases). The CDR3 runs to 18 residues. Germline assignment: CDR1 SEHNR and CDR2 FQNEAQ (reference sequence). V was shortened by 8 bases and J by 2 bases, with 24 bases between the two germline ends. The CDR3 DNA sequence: TGTGCCAGCGGCCGCGTATTACAGGGCGTATTGACTAATGAAAAACTGTTTTTT. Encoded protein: CASGRVLQGVLTNEKLFF. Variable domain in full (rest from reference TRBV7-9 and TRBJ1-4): DTGVSQNPRHKITKRGQNVTFRCDPISEHNRLYWYRQTLGQGPEFLTYFQNEAQLEKSRLLSDRFSAERPKGSFSTLEIQRTEQGDSAMYLCASGRVLQGVLTNEKLFFGSGTQLSVL.

The CDR3 region is CASRKTRTDEQYF. The CDR3 DNA sequence: TGTGCCAGCAGAAAAACGCGAACGGACGAGCAGTACTTC. The chain carries TRBV6-5 and TRBJ2-7; D gene unclear. Germline V gives CDR1 MNHEY, CDR2 SVGAGI. V was trimmed by 6 bases and J by 5 bases, leaving 14 bases between them. This CDR3 contains 13 residues.

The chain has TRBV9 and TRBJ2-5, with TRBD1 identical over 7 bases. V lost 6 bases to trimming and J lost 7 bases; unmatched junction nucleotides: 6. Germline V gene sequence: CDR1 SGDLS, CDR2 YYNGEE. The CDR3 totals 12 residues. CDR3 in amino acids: CASTTGDGTQYF. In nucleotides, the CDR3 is TGTGCCAGCACCACAGGGGATGGGACCCAGTACTTC.

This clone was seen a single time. Written as DNA, the CDR3 is TGTGCCACCAGCAGAGGCCCAGGACTAGCAGACGAGCAGTACTTC. Protein sequence: CATSRGPGLADEQYF. The chain carries TRBV15 and TRBJ2-7, with 8 bases identical to TRBD2. CDR1 and CDR2 (germline): LNHNV, YYDKDF (reference sequence). The J segment lost 5 bases and the V segment lost 1 base, leaving 7 bases of the junction unmatched. The CDR3 covers 15 residues.